This T cell receptor beta chain derives from a study of blood T cell repertoires in COVID-19. Study background: The study drew acute and convalescent COVID-19 samples from the United States, Italy and Spain. T cells, B-cell-depleted T cells, or PBMCs provided the cDNA or gDNA that served as material.

Trimming took 4 bases from V and 0 from J, leaving 13 bases between them. CDR3 length equals 15 residues. In germline, CDR1 is MGHRA, CDR2 YSYEKL. The table came from immunoSEQ multiplex PCR; TCRdb's copy has only in-frame clones and leaves some out. The table shows about 68,000 clones, with 84% occurring only once. V gene TRBV4-1 combines with J gene TRBJ2-7, with D possibly being TRBD1 (6 bases). The receptor was derived from a middle-aged man with active COVID-19. Sequencing input: peripheral blood. This CDR3 is CASSPRTEFSYEQYF. In nucleotides, the CDR3 is TGCGCCAGCAGCCCCCGGACAGAGTTCTCCTACGAGCAGTACTTC.